Sequencing of this T cell receptor beta chain was carried out in a study of graft-versus-host responses after intestinal transplantation. On the study more broadly: Isolated intestinal, liver-intestinal, or multivisceral transplants were what recipients had. Induction using anti-thymocyte globulin, followed by tacrolimus and steroids for approximately 3 years, was given to all recipients.

The table came from immunoSEQ multiplex PCR; TCRdb's copy has only in-frame clones and leaves some out. The table shows roughly 97,000 clones, with more than 80% occurring only once. In the case of this clone: What it recognizes is unknown.

Study conclusions and caveats: Clonal ratios of graft-versus-host to host-versus-graft in allografts were high for patients exhibiting graft-donor T cell macrochimerism. Declining HvG levels early post-transplant were linked to peak circulating GvH clone levels.

Germline CDR1 reads SGHNT; CDR2 reads YENEEA. This CDR3 is built from 15 residues. The V segment lost 0 bases and the J segment 6 bases; nucleotides outside the gene matches: 4. This TCR derives from a human patient who received an intestinal transplant, so some T cells may come from the graft donor. Sequenced material: PBMCs, taken about 450 days after intestinal transplant. The gene calls are TRBV11-3 and TRBJ2-7; 11 positions agree with TRBD1. This chain's CDR3 is CASSLDGTGGSEQYF. The DNA of the CDR3 is TGTGCCAGCAGCTTAGACGGGACAGGGGGGAGCGAGCAGTACTTC.